This TCR beta chain was sequenced during a study of a mutant IDH1 vaccine in newly diagnosed glioma. Study as a whole: Of treated patients, around 60% were men and about 38% women, averaging around 44 years. Those enrolled had earlier been treated with radiotherapy, temozolomide, or both, mostly both. Study-level findings and limits: Across multiple MHC alleles, approximately 93% of patients had vaccine-induced responses.

Germline values: CDR1 SQVTM, CDR2 ANQGSEA. Trimming cost V 7 bases and J 0 bases; bases outside gene matches: 10. This CDR3 contains 15 residues. Time point indicated: baseline, week 1 (first vaccination visit). Treatment defined: pre-vaccination baseline after standard-of-care therapy. The study enrolled donors with new WHO grade 3 or 4 IDH1-mutant, ATRX-lost astrocytomas. In regard to this clone: Its antigen is unidentified.

The method was immunoSEQ multiplex PCR; TCRdb's version includes in-frame clones alone and lacks a portion of them. The table records about 32,000 clones, approximately 80% of them present only once. The receptor's source is a man aged 25 to 45 with glioma. The rearrangement uses TRBV29-1 and TRBJ2-3; 7 bases agree with TRBD2. The sample in question was PBMCs, obtained from a glioma patient treated with radiotherapy, temozolomide or both. The CDR3 protein is CSAILAERSTDTQYF. For the CDR3, the DNA is TGCAGCGCAATCCTAGCGGAACGAAGCACAGATACGCAGTATTTT.